This is a list of T cell receptor beta chains from one sample in a study of CD8 T cells in ankylosing spondylitis. TCRdb used MiXCR to reprocess the 5' RACE reads, holding one entry per CDR3 protein. The sample shows 750,000 to 850,000 distinct CDR3 sequences, about an eighth of them seen only once. The specimen was blood, either unsorted or a sorted T cell fraction (not recorded which). These receptors all come from a male donor with ankylosing spondylitis. The CDR3 runs from the conserved cysteine through the conserved F or W. The D gene is left open where the match is weak. A clone size is listed for some rows: how often the clone was seen (once, few, many), or a class if it is expanded.

clone_size	d_call	v_call	j_call	cdr3_nt	cdr3_aa
.	.	TRBV5-6	TRBJ2-2	TGTGCCAGCAGCCCCAACCCGACCGGGGGGAACACCGGGGAGCTGTTTTTT	CASSPNPTGGNTGELFF
few	TRBD1	TRBV4-3	TRBJ2-7	TGCGCCAGCAGCCTTTCGGACAGGAAATCCTACGAGCAGTACTTC	CASSLSDRKSYEQYF
.	TRBD1	TRBV27	TRBJ1-6	TGTGCCAGCAGTTTCACAGGGGGTTCACCCCTCCACTTT	CASSFTGGSPLHF
.	.	TRBV4-1	TRBJ2-1	TGCGCCAGCAGCCTCGAGGGCAGGGCCCATGAGCAGTTCTTC	CASSLEGRAHEQFF
many	.	TRBV20-1	TRBJ2-3	TGCAGTGCTAGAGATTCCCCCCTAGATACGCAGTATTTT	CSARDSPLDTQYF
.	TRBD2	TRBV7-9	TRBJ2-7	TGTGCCAGCGCTAGCGGGAGTCGGGCCTACGAGCAGTACTTC	CASASGSRAYEQYF
.	TRBD2	TRBV7-7	TRBJ2-1	TGTGCTAGCAGCCAGGGACTAGCCTCCCATGAGCAGTTCTTC	CASSQGLASHEQFF
.	TRBD2	TRBV10-3	TRBJ2-7	TGTGCCGGAGCGGGGGGAAGAGGCAAAGGGGGCTACGAGCAGTACTTC	CAGAGGRGKGGYEQYF
many	.	TRBV20-1	TRBJ2-7	TGCAGTGCCTGGACGGATTCCTACGAGCAGTACTTC	CSAWTDSYEQYF
many	.	TRBV29-1	TRBJ2-5	TGCAGCGCCAACGGGCTAGCTGGAGAGACCCAGTACTTC	CSANGLAGETQYF
few	.	TRBV9	TRBJ2-2	TGTGCAAGCGGAAGGGTCACACCCGGGGAGCTGTTTTTT	CASGRVTPGELFF